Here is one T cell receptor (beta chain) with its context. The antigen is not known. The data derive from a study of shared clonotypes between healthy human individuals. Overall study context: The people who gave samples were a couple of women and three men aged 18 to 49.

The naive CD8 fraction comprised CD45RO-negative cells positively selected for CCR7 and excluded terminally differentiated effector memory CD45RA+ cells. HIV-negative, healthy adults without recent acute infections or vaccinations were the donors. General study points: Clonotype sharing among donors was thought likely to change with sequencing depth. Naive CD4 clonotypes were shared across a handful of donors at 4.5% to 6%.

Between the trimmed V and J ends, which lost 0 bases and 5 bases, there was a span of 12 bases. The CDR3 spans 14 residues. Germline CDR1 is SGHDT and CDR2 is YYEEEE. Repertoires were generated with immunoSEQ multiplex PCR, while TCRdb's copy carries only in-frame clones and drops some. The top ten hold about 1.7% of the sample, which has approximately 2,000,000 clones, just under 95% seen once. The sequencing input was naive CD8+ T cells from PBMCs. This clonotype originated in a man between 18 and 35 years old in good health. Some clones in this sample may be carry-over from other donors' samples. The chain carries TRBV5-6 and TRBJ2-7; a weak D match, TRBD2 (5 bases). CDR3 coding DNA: TGTGCCAGCAGCTTGGTAGAGGGAATCAACGAGCAGTACTTC. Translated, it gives CASSLVEGINEQYF. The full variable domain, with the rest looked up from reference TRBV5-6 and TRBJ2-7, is DAGVTQSPTHLIKTRGQQVTLRCSPKSGHDTVSWYQQALGQGPQFIFQYYEEEERQRGNFPDRFSGHQFPNYSSELNVNALLLGDSALYLCASSLVEGINEQYFGPGTRLTVT.